This is a list of T cell receptor beta chains from one sample in a study of T cells after yellow fever vaccination. TCRdb re-called the 5' RACE reads through MiXCR, storing one row per CDR3 protein. This table has 500,000 to 650,000 distinct CDR3 sequences, approximately 13% appearing once. The sequencing here drew on PBMCs, taken on the day of the yellow fever booster vaccination. These receptors all come from a man younger than 45 who received the YFV17D yellow fever vaccine. Both conserved end residues are part of each CDR3. Fields, in order: clone size, D gene, J gene, V gene, CDR3 DNA, CDR3 protein. D genes are given only for firm matches. Only some rows state a clone size, as once, few, many or a class for expanded clones.

clone_size: .
d_call: .
j_call: TRBJ2-7
v_call: TRBV18
cdr3_nt: TGTGCCAGCTCACCCGACATGTCTCAACGGGAGCAGTACTTC
cdr3_aa: CASSPDMSQREQYF

clone_size: few
d_call: .
j_call: TRBJ2-1
v_call: TRBV4-3
cdr3_nt: TGCGCCAGCAGCCAAGGACGGGGTCATCAGTTCTTC
cdr3_aa: CASSQGRGHQFF

clone_size: few
d_call: TRBD2
j_call: TRBJ2-5
v_call: TRBV28
cdr3_nt: TGTGCCAGCAGTTTATCCTGGACTAGCGGGAGCTCGGAGACCCAGTACTTC
cdr3_aa: CASSLSWTSGSSETQYF

clone_size: few
d_call: .
j_call: TRBJ2-1
v_call: TRBV5-1
cdr3_nt: TGCGCCAGCAGCTTGTACCCTAGCCGAAACAATGAGCAGTTCTTC
cdr3_aa: CASSLYPSRNNEQFF

clone_size: many
d_call: .
j_call: TRBJ1-1
v_call: TRBV29-1
cdr3_nt: TGCAGCGTTGAAACGGACAGCAGGACTGAAGCTTTCTTT
cdr3_aa: CSVETDSRTEAFF

clone_size: few
d_call: .
j_call: TRBJ2-7
v_call: TRBV4-2
cdr3_nt: TGTGCCAGCAGCCAAACCCCACGGGGGCCAGAAGGGCAGTACTTC
cdr3_aa: CASSQTPRGPEGQYF

clone_size: few
d_call: .
j_call: TRBJ2-5
v_call: TRBV20-1
cdr3_nt: TGCAGTGCTAGAAAGGGGCCGGAGACCCAGTACTTC
cdr3_aa: CSARKGPETQYF

clone_size: .
d_call: .
j_call: TRBJ2-3
v_call: TRBV6-2/TRBV6-3
cdr3_nt: TGTGCCAGCAGCCTCCGACTTCCAAGCACAGATACGCAGTATTTT
cdr3_aa: CASSLRLPSTDTQYF

clone_size: few
d_call: .
j_call: TRBJ2-2
v_call: TRBV11-2
cdr3_nt: TGTGCCAGCAGCCCGCTCAGTAGAAGGGAGGCCGGGGAGCTGTTTTTT
cdr3_aa: CASSPLSRREAGELFF

clone_size: .
d_call: .
j_call: TRBJ2-1
v_call: TRBV7-2
cdr3_nt: TGTGCCAGCAGTAGAAATTCAGCCTACAATGAGCAGTTCTTC
cdr3_aa: CASSRNSAYNEQFF

clone_size: few
d_call: TRBD1
j_call: TRBJ2-1
v_call: TRBV29-1
cdr3_nt: TGCAGCGTTGACGACAGGGCCTCCTACAATGAGCAGTTCTTC
cdr3_aa: CSVDDRASYNEQFF

clone_size: few
d_call: .
j_call: TRBJ2-7
v_call: TRBV5-5
cdr3_nt: TGTGCCAGCAGCTTGGCCATTCGCACTACCTACGAGCAGTACTTC
cdr3_aa: CASSLAIRTTYEQYF

clone_size: few
d_call: .
j_call: TRBJ2-2
v_call: TRBV7-9
cdr3_nt: TGTGCCAGCAGCTTAGATGTCGGGGAGCTGTTTTTT
cdr3_aa: CASSLDVGELFF

clone_size: .
d_call: TRBD2
j_call: TRBJ2-3
v_call: TRBV4-3
cdr3_nt: TGCGCCAGCAGCCAATTAGCGGGAGGGAGCACAGATACGCAGTATTTT
cdr3_aa: CASSQLAGGSTDTQYF

clone_size: many
d_call: TRBD1
j_call: TRBJ1-1
v_call: TRBV6-5
cdr3_nt: TGTGCCAGCAGTTACTCTGGACAGGGGAACACTGAAGCTTTCTTT
cdr3_aa: CASSYSGQGNTEAFF

clone_size: .
d_call: .
j_call: TRBJ2-7
v_call: TRBV6-5
cdr3_nt: TGTGCCAGCAGTTACTCGGGTGCAGACAATCTATACGAGCAGTACTTC
cdr3_aa: CASSYSGADNLYEQYF

clone_size: .
d_call: .
j_call: TRBJ2-1
v_call: TRBV3-1
cdr3_nt: TGTGCCAGCAGCATGAGAGGGGTGTCCTACAATGAGCAGTTCTTC
cdr3_aa: CASSMRGVSYNEQFF

clone_size: few
d_call: TRBD1
j_call: TRBJ1-5
v_call: TRBV27
cdr3_nt: TGTGCCAGCAGCTTATATTGGACAGGGGTCAATCAGCCCCAGCATTTT
cdr3_aa: CASSLYWTGVNQPQHF

clone_size: .
d_call: .
j_call: TRBJ1-5
v_call: TRBV3-1
cdr3_nt: TGTGCCAGCAGCCAAGGGCAGGAGTATCAGCCCCAGCATTTT
cdr3_aa: CASSQGQEYQPQHF

clone_size: few
d_call: .
j_call: TRBJ2-7
v_call: TRBV7-6
cdr3_nt: TGTGCCAGCAGCTTACGGGGCGGATCCTACGAGCAGTACTTC
cdr3_aa: CASSLRGGSYEQYF

clone_size: many
d_call: .
j_call: TRBJ1-2
v_call: TRBV30
cdr3_nt: TGTGCCTGGAGCGCTACAGTCTATGGCTACACCTTC
cdr3_aa: CAWSATVYGYTF

clone_size: many
d_call: TRBD1
j_call: TRBJ2-7
v_call: TRBV20-1
cdr3_nt: TGCAGTGCTAGGGACAGGGAGACCTACGAGCAGTACTTC
cdr3_aa: CSARDRETYEQYF

clone_size: .
d_call: TRBD1
j_call: TRBJ2-5
v_call: TRBV6-1
cdr3_nt: TGTGCCGCGCGACGTGGGACAGGCGTAGGAGAGACCCAGTACTTC
cdr3_aa: CAARRGTGVGETQYF

clone_size: few
d_call: TRBD1
j_call: TRBJ1-2
v_call: TRBV4-2
cdr3_nt: TGTGCCAGCAGCCAAGAAGGCGACAGGGAAAACTATGGCTACACCTTC
cdr3_aa: CASSQEGDRENYGYTF

clone_size: few
d_call: .
j_call: TRBJ2-2
v_call: TRBV12-3/TRBV12-4
cdr3_nt: TGTGCCAGCACCTTGCCCCTTGGATTCGGGGCCAGCAACACCGGGGAGCTGTTTTTT
cdr3_aa: CASTLPLGFGASNTGELFF

clone_size: few
d_call: .
j_call: TRBJ1-1
v_call: TRBV2
cdr3_nt: TGTGCCAGCAGTGCAGGGATGAACACTGAAGCTTTCTTT
cdr3_aa: CASSAGMNTEAFF

clone_size: few
d_call: TRBD2
j_call: TRBJ2-5
v_call: TRBV7-2
cdr3_nt: TGTGCCAGCAGCTTAGCGCATACTAGCGCAGGGGAGACCCAGTACTTC
cdr3_aa: CASSLAHTSAGETQYF

clone_size: many
d_call: .
j_call: TRBJ2-7
v_call: TRBV5-1
cdr3_nt: TGCGCCAGCAGCCAGAGCGGGACATATGAGCAGTACTTC
cdr3_aa: CASSQSGTYEQYF

clone_size: few
d_call: .
j_call: TRBJ2-7
v_call: TRBV6-5
cdr3_nt: TGTGCCAGCAGTTACTCATCAGGGAACTCCTACGAGCAGTACTTC
cdr3_aa: CASSYSSGNSYEQYF

clone_size: .
d_call: .
j_call: TRBJ1-3
v_call: TRBV9
cdr3_nt: TGTGCCAGCAGCGTAGGACAGGCGGACAGCACCATATATTTT
cdr3_aa: CASSVGQADSTIYF

clone_size: .
d_call: .
j_call: TRBJ1-2
v_call: TRBV5-4
cdr3_nt: TGTGCCAGCAGCTTGGTCGGGAGAAGGGGCTATGGCTACACCTTC
cdr3_aa: CASSLVGRRGYGYTF